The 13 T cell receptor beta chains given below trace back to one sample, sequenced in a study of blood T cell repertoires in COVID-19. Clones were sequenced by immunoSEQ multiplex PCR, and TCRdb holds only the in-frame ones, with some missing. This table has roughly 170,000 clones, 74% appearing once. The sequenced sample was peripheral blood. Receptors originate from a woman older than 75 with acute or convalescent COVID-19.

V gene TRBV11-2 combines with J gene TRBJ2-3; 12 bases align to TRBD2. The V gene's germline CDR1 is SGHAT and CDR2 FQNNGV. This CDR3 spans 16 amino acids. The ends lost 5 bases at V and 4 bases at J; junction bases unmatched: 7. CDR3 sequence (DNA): TGTGCCAGCAGCCCCAGTCTAGCGGGAGGGGCAGATACGCAGTATTTT. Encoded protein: CASSPSLAGGADTQYF.

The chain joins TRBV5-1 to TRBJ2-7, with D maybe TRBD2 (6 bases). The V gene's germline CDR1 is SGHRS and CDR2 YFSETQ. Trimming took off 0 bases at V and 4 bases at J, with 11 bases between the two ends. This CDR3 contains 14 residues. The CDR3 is CASSLDGLTYEQYF. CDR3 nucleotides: TGCGCCAGCAGCTTGGATGGACTAACTTACGAGCAGTACTTC.

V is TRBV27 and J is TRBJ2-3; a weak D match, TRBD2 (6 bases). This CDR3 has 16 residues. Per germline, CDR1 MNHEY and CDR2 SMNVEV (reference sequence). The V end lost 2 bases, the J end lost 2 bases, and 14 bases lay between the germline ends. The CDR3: CASSLVLGTLTDTQYF. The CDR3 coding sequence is TGTGCCAGCAGTTTAGTCCTCGGGACTCTCACAGATACGCAGTATTTT.

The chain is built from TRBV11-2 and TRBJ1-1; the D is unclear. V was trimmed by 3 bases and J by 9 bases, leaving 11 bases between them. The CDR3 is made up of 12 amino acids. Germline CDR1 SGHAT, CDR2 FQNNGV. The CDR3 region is CASSFGRSQAFF. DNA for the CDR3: TGTGCCAGCAGCTTTGGGAGGAGCCAAGCTTTCTTT.

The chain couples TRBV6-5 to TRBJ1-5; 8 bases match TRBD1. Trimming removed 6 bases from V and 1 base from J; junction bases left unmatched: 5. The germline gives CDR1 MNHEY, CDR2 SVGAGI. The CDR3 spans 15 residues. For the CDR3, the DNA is TGTGCCAGCAGCCAATACAGGGGGAGCAATCAGCCCCAGCATTTT. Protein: CASSQYRGSNQPQHF.

As DNA, the CDR3 is TGTGCCACCAGCAGAGATACAGCCGATTCACCCCTCCACTTT. It specifies CATSRDTADSPLHF. V is TRBV15 and J is TRBJ1-6; D unresolved. Trimming took 0 bases from V and 8 from J, leaving 8 bases between them. CDR3 size: 14 residues. CDR1 LNHNV and CDR2 YYDKDF come from the germline V gene (reference sequence).

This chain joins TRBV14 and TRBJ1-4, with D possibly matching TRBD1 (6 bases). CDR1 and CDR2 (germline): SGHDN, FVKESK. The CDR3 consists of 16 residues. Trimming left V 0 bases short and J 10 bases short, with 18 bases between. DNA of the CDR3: TGTGCCAGCAGCCAAGATTGGGGCAGGGGAGATGCAAAACTGTTTTTT. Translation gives CASSQDWGRGDAKLFF.

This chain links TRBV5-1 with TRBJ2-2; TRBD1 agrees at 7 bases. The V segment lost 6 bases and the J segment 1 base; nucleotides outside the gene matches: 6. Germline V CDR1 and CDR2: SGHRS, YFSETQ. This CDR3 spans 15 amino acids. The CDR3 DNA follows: TGCGCCAGCAACTTTAACAGGGGGAACACCGGGGAGCTGTTTTTT. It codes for CASNFNRGNTGELFF. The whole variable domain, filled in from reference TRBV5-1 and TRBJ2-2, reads KAGVTQTPRYLIKTRGQQVTLSCSPISGHRSVSWYQQTPGQGLQFLFEYFSETQRNKGNFPGRFSGRQFSNSRSEMNVSTLELGDSALYLCASNFNRGNTGELFFGEGSRLTVL.

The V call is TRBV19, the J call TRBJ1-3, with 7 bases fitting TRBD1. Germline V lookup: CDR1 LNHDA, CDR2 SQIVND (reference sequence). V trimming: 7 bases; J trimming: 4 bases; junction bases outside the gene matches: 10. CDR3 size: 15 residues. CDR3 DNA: TGTGCCAGTACCTCCTTCGGGACAGTAGGAAACACCATATATTTT. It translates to CASTSFGTVGNTIYF. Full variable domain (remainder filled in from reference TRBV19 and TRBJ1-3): DGGITQSPKYLFRKEGQNVTLSCEQNLNHDAMYWYRQDPGQGLRLIYYSQIVNDFQKGDIAEGYSVSREKKESFPLTVTSAQKNPTAFYLCASTSFGTVGNTIYFGEGSWLTVV.

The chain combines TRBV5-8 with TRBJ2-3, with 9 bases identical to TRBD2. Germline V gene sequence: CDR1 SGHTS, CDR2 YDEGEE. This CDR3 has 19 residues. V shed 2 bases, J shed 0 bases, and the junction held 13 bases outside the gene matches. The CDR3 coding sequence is TGTGCCAGCAGCTTTCTCGTGACTAGCGGACTAGAGAGCACAGATACGCAGTATTTT. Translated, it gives CASSFLVTSGLESTDTQYF.

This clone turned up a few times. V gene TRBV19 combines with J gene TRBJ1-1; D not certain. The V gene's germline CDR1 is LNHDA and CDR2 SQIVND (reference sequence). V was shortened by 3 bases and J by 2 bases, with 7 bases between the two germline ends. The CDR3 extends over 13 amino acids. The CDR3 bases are TGTGCCAGTAGTATCGTCACAAACACTGAAGCTTTCTTT. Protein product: CASSIVTNTEAFF.

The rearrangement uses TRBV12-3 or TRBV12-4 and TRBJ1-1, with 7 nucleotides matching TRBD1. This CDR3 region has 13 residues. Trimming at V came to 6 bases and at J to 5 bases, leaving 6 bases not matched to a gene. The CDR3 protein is CASRPTGETEAFF. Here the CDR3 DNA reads TGTGCCAGCAGACCAACAGGGGAAACTGAAGCTTTCTTT.

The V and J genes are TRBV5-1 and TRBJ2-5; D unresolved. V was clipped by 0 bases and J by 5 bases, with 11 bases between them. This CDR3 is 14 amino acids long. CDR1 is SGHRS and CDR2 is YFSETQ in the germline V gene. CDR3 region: CASSLGHSGETQYF. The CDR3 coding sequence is TGCGCCAGCAGCTTGGGGCACTCCGGGGAGACCCAGTACTTC.